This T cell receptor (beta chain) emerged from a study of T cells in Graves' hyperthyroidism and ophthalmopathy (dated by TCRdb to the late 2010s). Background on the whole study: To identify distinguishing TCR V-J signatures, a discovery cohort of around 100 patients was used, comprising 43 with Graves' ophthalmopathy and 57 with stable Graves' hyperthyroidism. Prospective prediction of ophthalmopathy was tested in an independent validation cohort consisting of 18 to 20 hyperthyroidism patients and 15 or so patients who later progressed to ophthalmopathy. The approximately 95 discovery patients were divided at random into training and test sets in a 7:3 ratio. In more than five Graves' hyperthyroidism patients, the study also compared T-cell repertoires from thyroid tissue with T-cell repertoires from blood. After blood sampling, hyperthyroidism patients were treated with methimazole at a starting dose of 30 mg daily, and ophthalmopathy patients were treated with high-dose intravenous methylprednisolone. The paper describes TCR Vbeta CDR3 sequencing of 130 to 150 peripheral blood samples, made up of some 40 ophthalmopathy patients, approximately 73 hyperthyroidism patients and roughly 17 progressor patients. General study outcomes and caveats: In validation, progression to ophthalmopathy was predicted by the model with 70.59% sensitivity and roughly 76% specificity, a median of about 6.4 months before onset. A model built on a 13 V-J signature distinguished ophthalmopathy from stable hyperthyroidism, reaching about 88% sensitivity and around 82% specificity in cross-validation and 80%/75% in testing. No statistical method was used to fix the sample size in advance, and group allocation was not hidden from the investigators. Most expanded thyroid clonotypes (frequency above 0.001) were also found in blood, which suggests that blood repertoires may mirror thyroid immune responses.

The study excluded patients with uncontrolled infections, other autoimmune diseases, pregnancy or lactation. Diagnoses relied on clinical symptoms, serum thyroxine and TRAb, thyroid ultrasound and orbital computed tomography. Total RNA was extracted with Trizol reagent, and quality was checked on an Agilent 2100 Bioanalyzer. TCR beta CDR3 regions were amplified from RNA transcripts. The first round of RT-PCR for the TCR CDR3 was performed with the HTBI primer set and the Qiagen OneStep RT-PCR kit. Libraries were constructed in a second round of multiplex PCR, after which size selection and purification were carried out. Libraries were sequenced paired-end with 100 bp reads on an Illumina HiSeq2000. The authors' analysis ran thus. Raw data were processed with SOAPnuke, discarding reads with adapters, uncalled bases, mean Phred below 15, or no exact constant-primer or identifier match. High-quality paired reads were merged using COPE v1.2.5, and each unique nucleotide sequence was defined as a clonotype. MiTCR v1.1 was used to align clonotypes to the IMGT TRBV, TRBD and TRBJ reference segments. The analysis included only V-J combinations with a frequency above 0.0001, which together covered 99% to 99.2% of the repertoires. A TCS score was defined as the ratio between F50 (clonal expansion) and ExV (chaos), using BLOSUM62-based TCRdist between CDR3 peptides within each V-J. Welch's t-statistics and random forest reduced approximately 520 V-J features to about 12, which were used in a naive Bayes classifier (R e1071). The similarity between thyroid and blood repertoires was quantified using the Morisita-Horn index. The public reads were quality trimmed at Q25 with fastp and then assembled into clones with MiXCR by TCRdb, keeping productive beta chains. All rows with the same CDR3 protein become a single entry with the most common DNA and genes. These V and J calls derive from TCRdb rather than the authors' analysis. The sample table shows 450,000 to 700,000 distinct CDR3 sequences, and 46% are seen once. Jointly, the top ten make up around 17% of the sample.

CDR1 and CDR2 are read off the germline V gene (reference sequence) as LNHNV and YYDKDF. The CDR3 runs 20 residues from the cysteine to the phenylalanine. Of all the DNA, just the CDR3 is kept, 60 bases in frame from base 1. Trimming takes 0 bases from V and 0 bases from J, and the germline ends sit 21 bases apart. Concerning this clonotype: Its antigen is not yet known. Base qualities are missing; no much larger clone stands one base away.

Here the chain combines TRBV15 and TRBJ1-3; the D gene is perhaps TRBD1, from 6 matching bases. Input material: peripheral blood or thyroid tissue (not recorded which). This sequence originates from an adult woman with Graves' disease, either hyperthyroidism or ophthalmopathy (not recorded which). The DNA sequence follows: TGTGCCACCAGCAGAGACGGGACAATCGTATCAACCTCCTCTGGAAACACCATATATTTT. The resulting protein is CATSRDGTIVSTSSGNTIYF.